The 17 T cell receptor beta chains given below trace back to one sample, sequenced in a study of shared clonotypes between healthy human individuals. Here immunoSEQ multiplex PCR was the method, and the copy in TCRdb shows in-frame clones only, minus some. The profile shows 300,000 to 400,000 clones, roughly 70% of them singletons. Sequenced sample: memory CD4+ T cells sorted from blood. The subset was: CD45RA-negative fraction. The origin of the receptors is a man aged 30 to 45 in good health.

The V gene is TRBV28, the J gene TRBJ1-1, with TRBD1 identical over 12 bases. Germline CDR1 and CDR2: MDHEN and SYDVKM. The CDR3 runs 17 residues. With 4 bases clipped from V and 5 bases from J, the junction kept 11 bases outside the gene matches. The CDR3 DNA sequence: TGTGCCAGCAGTTCCGCCGGGACAGGGGGCGTAGGGACTGAAGCTTTCTTT. Translation gives CASSSAGTGGVGTEAFF.

CDR3 sequence reads: CASSIPGGYEQYF. CDR3 DNA sequence: TGTGCCAGTAGTATCCCCGGGGGCTACGAGCAGTACTTC. This sequence joins TRBV19 and TRBJ2-7; TRBD2 is a possible D gene (6 bases). The CDR3 has 13 amino acids. CDR1 and CDR2 from the germline V gene are LNHDA and SQIVND (reference sequence). Deletions cut 3 bases from V and 3 bases from J, with 9 bases between.

The chain is built from TRBV2 and TRBJ1-1; 9 bases line up with TRBD1. This CDR3 contains 14 residues. Germline V gives CDR1 SNHLY, CDR2 FYNNEI. V trimming: 2 bases; J trimming: 5 bases; junction bases outside the gene matches: 3. The CDR3 nucleotides are TGTGCCAGCAGTGAAACAGGGGGCTTGACTGAAGCTTTCTTT. Its protein product is CASSETGGLTEAFF.

Points on this clone: Other DNA sequences from this sample encode an identical CDR3 as well. The chain employs TRBV5-1 and TRBJ2-5, with a possible D match to TRBD2 (6 bases). CDR1 and CDR2 from the germline V gene are SGHRS and YFSETQ. The CDR3 loop spans 12 amino acids. The V gene lost 5 bases and the J gene lost 1 base, with 6 bases spanning the gap. The DNA of the CDR3 is TGCGCCAGCAGTAGCGGCCAAGAGACCCAGTACTTC. This encodes CASSSGQETQYF. Drawing the rest from reference TRBV5-1 and TRBJ2-5, the complete variable domain is KAGVTQTPRYLIKTRGQQVTLSCSPISGHRSVSWYQQTPGQGLQFLFEYFSETQRNKGNFPGRFSGRQFSNSRSEMNVSTLELGDSALYLCASSSGQETQYFGPGTRLLVL.

For this clone: Other DNA sequences of this sample code for an identical CDR3. This chain connects TRBV5-1 to TRBJ2-7; D not resolved. Per the germline V gene, CDR1 is SGHRS and CDR2 is YFSETQ. Trimming removed 0 bases from V and 4 bases from J, with 5 bases in between. The length of the CDR3 is 12 residues. CDR3 DNA sequence: TGCGCCAGCAGCTTGGACCTTTACGAGCAGTACTTC. Translating it yields CASSLDLYEQYF.

This chain links TRBV7-3 with TRBJ1-2; D perhaps matches TRBD1 (5 bases). The ends were cut back, 4 bases at V and 13 bases at J, with 22 bases in the middle. Per the germline V gene, CDR1 is SGHTA and CDR2 is FQGTGA. The CDR3 runs 14 residues. The CDR3 sequence is CASSSGTISESATF. CDR3 sequence (DNA): TGTGCCAGCAGCTCCGGGACGATATCTGAGTCTGCCACCTTC.

The rearrangement uses TRBV6-1 and TRBJ1-1, with 8 bases that match TRBD1. The CDR3 totals 14 residues. From germline, CDR1 is MNHNS and CDR2 SASEGT. Germline trimming cut 1 base from V and 11 bases from J; bases unmatched to any gene: 9. CDR3 DNA: TGTGCCAGCAGTGAAGTAGGTCAGGGGGCGCGGGCTTTCTTT. Translation gives CASSEVGQGARAFF.

This chain uses TRBV7-2 with TRBJ2-7, with D unclear. V was clipped by 7 bases and J by 2 bases, with 9 bases between them. This CDR3 has 12 amino acids. CDR1 SGHTA and CDR2 FQGNSA come from the germline V gene. The CDR3 reads CASTTTPYEQYF. In DNA, the CDR3 is TGTGCCAGCACCACTACCCCCTACGAGCAGTACTTC.

The CDR3 protein is CASSVTAGTGRTDTQYF. In nucleotides, the CDR3 is TGCGCCAGCAGCGTGACCGCCGGGACAGGACGCACAGATACGCAGTATTTT. The rearrangement joins TRBV5-1 to TRBJ2-3; TRBD1 matches at 8 bases. The CDR3 contains 17 residues. Germline lookup yields CDR1 SGHRS and CDR2 YFSETQ. V was pared by 4 bases and J by 1 base, with 11 bases of the junction left unmatched. Together with reference TRBV5-1 and TRBJ2-3, the CDR3 gives the full variable domain: KAGVTQTPRYLIKTRGQQVTLSCSPISGHRSVSWYQQTPGQGLQFLFEYFSETQRNKGNFPGRFSGRQFSNSRSEMNVSTLELGDSALYLCASSVTAGTGRTDTQYFGPGTRLTVL.

The J gene is TRBJ1-5, the V gene TRBV18, with D tentatively TRBD1 (6 bases). In germline, CDR1 is KGHSH, CDR2 LQKENI. V was shortened by 6 bases and J by 0 bases, with 12 bases between the two germline ends. The CDR3 loop spans 15 amino acids. CDR3 coding DNA: TGTGCCAGCTCCATTAGGGGGAATAGCAATCAGCCCCAGCATTTT. This codes for CASSIRGNSNQPQHF.

This chain links TRBV14 with TRBJ2-5; 7 nucleotides agree with TRBD2. This CDR3 has 15 amino acids. V trimming: 5 bases; J trimming: 3 bases; junction bases outside the gene matches: 9. CDR1 is SGHDN, CDR2 FVKESK, per germline. The DNA of the CDR3 is TGTGCCAGCAGCTCTTTAAGCGGGGTCAAAGAGACCCAGTACTTC. This gives the protein CASSSLSGVKETQYF.

The chain has TRBV29-1 and TRBJ2-7; a weak D match, TRBD1 (6 bases). The CDR3 runs 12 residues. Trimming left V 4 bases short and J 4 bases short, with 11 bases between. Germline-derived CDR1 and CDR2 are SQVTM and ANQGSEA. CDR3 residues: CSVAWGPYEQYF. CDR3 DNA sequence: TGCAGCGTTGCGTGGGGGCCTTACGAGCAGTACTTC.

The V and J genes are TRBV9 and TRBJ2-7, with 9 bases fitting TRBD2. The junction had 8 bases not matched to a gene; V was cut back by 3 bases and J by 4 bases. CDR3 length: 15 amino acids. The V gene's germline CDR1 is SGDLS and CDR2 YYNGEE. For the CDR3, the DNA is TGTGCCAGCAGCGCGAACCCTAGCGGGGCATACGAGCAGTACTTC. Amino acids: CASSANPSGAYEQYF.

The chain combines TRBV29-1 with TRBJ2-7, with 12 bases matching TRBD1. The CDR3 loop spans 14 amino acids. In germline, CDR1 is SQVTM, CDR2 ANQGSEA. After removal of 4 bases from V and 3 bases from J, the junction contained 4 bases not matched to a gene. This chain's CDR3 is CSVARDRGLYEQYF. CDR3 in DNA: TGCAGCGTTGCAAGGGACAGGGGGCTCTACGAGCAGTACTTC.

The chain uses TRBV5-1 and TRBJ2-7, with 11 bases matching TRBD1. Germline CDR1 reads SGHRS; CDR2 reads YFSETQ. CDR3 length equals 15 residues. The V segment lost 4 bases and the J segment 2 bases; nucleotides outside the gene matches: 5. The CDR3 is CASSRPGQGAYEQYF. The DNA of the CDR3 is TGCGCCAGCAGCAGGCCGGGACAGGGGGCCTACGAGCAGTACTTC.

In regard to this clone: The same CDR3 can be traced to other DNA sequences in this sample. This chain links TRBV18 with TRBJ2-5; D uncertain. The V gene lost 2 bases and the J gene lost 2 bases, with 6 bases spanning the gap. This CDR3 contains 13 residues. Per the germline V gene, CDR1 is KGHSH and CDR2 is LQKENI. The CDR3 region is CASSPTLQETQYF. The CDR3 DNA follows: TGTGCCAGCTCACCAACACTACAAGAGACCCAGTACTTC.

The chain recombines TRBV6-5 with TRBJ2-1, with D possibly being TRBD2 (5 bases). Trimming removed 4 bases at V and 7 bases at J, with 5 bases between. CDR3 size: 11 residues. The germline CDR1 and CDR2 sequences are MNHEY and SVGAGI. The CDR3 is CASSSGNEQFF. Written as DNA, the CDR3 is TGTGCCAGCAGTTCGGGGAATGAGCAGTTCTTC.